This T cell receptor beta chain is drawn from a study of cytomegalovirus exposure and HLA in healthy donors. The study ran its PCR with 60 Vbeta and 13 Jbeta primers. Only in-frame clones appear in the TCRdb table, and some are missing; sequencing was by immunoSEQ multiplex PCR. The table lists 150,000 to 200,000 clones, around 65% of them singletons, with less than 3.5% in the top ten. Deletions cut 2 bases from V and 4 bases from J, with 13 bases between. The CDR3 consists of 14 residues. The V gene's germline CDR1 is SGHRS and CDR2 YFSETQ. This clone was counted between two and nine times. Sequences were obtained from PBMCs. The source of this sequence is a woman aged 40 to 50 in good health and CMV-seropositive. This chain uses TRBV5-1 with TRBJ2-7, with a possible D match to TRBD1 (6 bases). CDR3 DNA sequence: TGCGCCAGCAGCTTTTGGACAGATCCTTACGAGCAGTACTTC. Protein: CASSFWTDPYEQYF.